This TCR beta chain was sequenced in a study of beta chain features in type 1 diabetes. Study-wide context: All samples yielded around 98,000,000 examined sorted cells. The study's findings and limits: Shorter templates may be favored by PCR, equally so in patients and controls.

Each sorted population was over 95% pure. This clone was counted between two and nine times. Its antigen is still unknown. As every portion of the isolated RNA was reverse transcribed, the sequencing read expressed TCRB transcripts. The protocol was immunoSEQ multiplex PCR, while the TCRdb copy is restricted to in-frame clones and leaves out a portion. The table shows under 95,000 clones, with 25% to 35% occurring only once. Trimming shortened V by 0 bases and J by 8 bases, and 23 bases separated the two germline ends. Germline CDR1 and CDR2: SGDLS and YYNGEE. The CDR3 is 17 amino acids. The sample comprised stem cell memory CD4+ T cells from blood. The chain joins TRBV9 to TRBJ1-1; no reliable D call. This TCR was sampled from a woman younger than 35 in good health. The CDR3 sequence: CASSVAVMGRINPEAFF. The CDR3, as DNA: TGTGCCAGCAGCGTAGCTGTCATGGGCAGAATTAATCCCGAAGCTTTCTTT.